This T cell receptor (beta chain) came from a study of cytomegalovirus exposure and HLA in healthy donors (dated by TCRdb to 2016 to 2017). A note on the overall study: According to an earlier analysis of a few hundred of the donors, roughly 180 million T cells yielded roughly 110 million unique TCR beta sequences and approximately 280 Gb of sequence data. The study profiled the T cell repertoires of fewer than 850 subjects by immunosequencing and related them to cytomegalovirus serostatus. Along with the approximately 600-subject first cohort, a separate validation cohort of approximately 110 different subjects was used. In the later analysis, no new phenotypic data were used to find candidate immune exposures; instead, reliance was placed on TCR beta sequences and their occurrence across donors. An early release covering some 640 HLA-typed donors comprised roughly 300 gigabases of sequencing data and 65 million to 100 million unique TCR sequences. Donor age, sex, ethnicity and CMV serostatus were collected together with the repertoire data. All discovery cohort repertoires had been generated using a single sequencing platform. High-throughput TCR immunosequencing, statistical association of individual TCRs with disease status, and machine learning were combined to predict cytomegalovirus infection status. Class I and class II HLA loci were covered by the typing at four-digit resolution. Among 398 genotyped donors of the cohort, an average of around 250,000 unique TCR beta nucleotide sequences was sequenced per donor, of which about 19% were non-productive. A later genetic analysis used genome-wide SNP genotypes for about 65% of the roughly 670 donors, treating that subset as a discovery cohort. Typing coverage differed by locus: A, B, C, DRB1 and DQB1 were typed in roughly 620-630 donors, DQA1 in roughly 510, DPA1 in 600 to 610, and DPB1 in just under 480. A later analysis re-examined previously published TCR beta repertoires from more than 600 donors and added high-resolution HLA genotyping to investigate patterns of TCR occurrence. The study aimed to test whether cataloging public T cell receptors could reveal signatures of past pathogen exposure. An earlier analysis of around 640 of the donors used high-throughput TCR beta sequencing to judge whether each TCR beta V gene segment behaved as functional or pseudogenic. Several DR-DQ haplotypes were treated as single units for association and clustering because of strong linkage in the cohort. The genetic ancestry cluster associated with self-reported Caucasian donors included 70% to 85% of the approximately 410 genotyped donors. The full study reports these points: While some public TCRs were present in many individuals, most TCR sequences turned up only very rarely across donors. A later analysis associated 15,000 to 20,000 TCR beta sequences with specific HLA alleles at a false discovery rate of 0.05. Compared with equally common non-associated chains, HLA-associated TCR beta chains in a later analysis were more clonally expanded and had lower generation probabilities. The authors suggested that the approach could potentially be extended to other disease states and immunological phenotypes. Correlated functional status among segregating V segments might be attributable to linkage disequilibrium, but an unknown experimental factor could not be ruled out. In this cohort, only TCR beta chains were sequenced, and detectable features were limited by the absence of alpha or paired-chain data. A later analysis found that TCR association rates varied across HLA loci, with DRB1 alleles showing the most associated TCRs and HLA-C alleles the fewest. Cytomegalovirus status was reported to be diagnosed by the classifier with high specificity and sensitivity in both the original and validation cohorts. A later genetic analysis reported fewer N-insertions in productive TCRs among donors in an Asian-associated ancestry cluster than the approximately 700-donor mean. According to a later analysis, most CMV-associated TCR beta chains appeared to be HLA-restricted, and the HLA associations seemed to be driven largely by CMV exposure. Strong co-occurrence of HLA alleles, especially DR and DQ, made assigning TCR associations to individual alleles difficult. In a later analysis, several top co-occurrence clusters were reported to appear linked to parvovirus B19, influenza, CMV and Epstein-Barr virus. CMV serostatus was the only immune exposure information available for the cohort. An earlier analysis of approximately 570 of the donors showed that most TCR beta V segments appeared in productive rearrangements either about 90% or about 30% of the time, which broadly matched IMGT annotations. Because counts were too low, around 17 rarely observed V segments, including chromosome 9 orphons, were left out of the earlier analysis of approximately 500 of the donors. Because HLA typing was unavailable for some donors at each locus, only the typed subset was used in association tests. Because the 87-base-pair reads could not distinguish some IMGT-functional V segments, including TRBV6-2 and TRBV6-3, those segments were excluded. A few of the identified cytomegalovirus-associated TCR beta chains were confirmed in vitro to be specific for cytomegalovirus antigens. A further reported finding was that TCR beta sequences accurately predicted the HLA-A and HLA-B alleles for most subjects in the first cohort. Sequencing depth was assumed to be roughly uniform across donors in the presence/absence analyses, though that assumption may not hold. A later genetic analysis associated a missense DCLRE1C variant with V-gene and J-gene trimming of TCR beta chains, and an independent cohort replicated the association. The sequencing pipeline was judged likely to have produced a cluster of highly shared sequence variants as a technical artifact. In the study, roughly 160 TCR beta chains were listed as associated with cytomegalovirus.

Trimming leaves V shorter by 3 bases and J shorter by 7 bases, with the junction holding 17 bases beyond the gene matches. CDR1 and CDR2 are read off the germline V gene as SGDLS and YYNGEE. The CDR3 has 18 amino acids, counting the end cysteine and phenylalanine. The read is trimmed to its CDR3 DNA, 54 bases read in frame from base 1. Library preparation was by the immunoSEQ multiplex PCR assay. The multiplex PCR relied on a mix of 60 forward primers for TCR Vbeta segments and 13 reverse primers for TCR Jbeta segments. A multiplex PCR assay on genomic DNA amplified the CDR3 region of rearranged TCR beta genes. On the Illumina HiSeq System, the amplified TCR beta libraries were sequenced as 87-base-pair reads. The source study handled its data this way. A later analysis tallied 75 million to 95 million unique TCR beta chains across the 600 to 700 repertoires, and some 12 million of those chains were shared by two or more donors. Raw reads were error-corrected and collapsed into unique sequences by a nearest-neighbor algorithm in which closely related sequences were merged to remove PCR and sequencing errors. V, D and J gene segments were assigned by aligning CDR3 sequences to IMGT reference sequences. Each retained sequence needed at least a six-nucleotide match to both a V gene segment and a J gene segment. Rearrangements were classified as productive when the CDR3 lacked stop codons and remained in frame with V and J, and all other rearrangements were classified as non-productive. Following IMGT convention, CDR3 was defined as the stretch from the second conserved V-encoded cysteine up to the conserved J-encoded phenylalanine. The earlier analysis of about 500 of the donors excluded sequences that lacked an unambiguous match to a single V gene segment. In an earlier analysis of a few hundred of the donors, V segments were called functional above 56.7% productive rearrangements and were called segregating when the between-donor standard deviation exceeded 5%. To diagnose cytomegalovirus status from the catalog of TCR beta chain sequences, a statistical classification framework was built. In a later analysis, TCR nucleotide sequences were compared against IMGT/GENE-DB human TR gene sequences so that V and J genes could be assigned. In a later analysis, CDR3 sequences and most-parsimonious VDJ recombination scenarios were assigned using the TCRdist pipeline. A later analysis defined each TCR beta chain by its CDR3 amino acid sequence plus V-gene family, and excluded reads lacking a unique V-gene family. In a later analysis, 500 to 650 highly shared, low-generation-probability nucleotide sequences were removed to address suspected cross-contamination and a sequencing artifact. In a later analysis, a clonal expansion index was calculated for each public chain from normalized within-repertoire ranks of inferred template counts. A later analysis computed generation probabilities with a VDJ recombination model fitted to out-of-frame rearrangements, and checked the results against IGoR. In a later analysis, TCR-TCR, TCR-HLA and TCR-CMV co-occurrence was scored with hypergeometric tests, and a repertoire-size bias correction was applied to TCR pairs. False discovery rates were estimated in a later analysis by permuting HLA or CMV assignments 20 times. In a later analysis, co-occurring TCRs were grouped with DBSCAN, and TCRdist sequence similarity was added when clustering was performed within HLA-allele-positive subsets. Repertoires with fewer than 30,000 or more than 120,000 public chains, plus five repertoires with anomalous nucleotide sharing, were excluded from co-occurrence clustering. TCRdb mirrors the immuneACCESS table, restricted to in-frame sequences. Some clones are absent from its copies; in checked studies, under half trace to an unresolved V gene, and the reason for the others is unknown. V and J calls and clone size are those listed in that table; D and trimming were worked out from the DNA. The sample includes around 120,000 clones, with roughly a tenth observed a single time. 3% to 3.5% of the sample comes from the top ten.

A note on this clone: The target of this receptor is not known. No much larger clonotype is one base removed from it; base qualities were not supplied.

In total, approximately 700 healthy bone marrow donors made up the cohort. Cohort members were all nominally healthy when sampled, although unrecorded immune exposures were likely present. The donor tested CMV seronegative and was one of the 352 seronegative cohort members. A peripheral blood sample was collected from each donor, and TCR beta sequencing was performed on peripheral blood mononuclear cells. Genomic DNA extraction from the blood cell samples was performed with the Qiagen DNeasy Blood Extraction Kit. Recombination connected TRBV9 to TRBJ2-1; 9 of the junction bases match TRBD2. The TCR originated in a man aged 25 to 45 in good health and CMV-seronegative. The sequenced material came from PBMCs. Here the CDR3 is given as CASSAIPSVAGVLNEQFF. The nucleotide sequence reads TGTGCCAGCAGCGCTATTCCTTCGGTAGCGGGAGTTTTGAATGAGCAGTTCTTC.